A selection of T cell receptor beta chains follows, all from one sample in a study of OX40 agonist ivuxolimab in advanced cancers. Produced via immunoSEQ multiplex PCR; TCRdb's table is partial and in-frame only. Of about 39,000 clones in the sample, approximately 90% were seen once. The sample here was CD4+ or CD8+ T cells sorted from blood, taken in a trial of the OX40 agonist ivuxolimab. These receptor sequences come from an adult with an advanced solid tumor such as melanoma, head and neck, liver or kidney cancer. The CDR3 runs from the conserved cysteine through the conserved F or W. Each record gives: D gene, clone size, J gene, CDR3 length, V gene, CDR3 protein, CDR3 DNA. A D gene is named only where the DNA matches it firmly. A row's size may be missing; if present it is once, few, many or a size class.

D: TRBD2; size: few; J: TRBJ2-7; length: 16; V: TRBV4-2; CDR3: CASSQDGLAGSSEQYF; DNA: TGTGCCAGCAGCCAAGATGGGCTAGCGGGAAGTAGCGAGCAGTACTTC
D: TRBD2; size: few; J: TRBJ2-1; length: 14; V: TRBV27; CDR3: CASSSWGLADEQFF; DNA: TGTGCCAGCAGTTCCTGGGGACTAGCCGATGAGCAGTTCTTC
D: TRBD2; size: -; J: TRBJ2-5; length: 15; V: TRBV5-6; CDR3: CASSPGTSRQETQYF; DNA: TGTGCCAGCAGCCCCGGGACTAGCAGACAAGAGACCCAGTACTTC
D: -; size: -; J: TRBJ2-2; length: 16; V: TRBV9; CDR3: CASSARGGGEAGELFF; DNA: TGTGCCAGCAGCGCCCGTGGGGGCGGGGAGGCCGGGGAGCTGTTTTTT
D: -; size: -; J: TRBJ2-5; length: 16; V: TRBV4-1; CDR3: CASSPKGEAFQETQYF; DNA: TGCGCCAGCAGCCCGAAGGGGGAGGCGTTCCAAGAGACCCAGTACTTC
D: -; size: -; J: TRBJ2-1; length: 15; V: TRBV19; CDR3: CASSRGGSSYNEQFF; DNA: TGTGCCAGTAGTAGGGGCGGCTCGTCCTACAATGAGCAGTTCTTC
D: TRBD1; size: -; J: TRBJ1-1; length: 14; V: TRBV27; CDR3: CASSPRQGNTEAFF; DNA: TGTGCCAGCAGTCCTCGACAGGGGAACACTGAAGCTTTCTTT
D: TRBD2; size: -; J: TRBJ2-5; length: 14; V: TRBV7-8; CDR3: CATLSGTSGGEQYF; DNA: TGTGCCACGCTTAGTGGGACTAGCGGTGGGGAGCAGTACTTC
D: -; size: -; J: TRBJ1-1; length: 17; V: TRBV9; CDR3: CASSVDRDRPMNTEAFF; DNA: TGTGCCAGCAGCGTAGATAGGGACCGACCTATGAACACTGAAGCTTTCTTT
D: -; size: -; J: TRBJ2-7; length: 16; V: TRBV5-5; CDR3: CARVGHRSRVTYEQYF; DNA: TGTGCCAGGGTGGGGCACAGATCACGGGTCACCTACGAGCAGTACTTC
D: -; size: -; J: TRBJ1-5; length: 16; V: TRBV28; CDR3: CASSLDSSYSNQPQHF; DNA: TGTGCCAGCAGTTTAGACAGCTCCTATAGCAATCAGCCCCAGCATTTT
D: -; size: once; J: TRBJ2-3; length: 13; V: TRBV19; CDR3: CASKSGGTDTQYF; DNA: TGTGCCAGTAAGTCCGGGGGCACAGATACGCAGTATTTT
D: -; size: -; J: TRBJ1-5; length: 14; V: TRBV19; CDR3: CASSIPLGNQPQHF; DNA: TGTGCCAGTAGTATCCCCTTGGGCAATCAGCCCCAGCATTTT
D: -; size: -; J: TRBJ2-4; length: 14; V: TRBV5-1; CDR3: CASSLEGVAGIQYF; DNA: TGCGCCAGCAGCTTGGAGGGGGTAGCCGGCATTCAGTACTTC
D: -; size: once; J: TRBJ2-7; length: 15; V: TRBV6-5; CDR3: CASSYSPGQNYEQYF; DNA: TGTGCCAGCAGTTACTCCCCGGGACAAAACTACGAGCAGTACTTC
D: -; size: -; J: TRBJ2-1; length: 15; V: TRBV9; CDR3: CASSGGTMGYNEQFF; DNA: TGTGCCAGCAGCGGAGGAACTATGGGCTACAATGAGCAGTTCTTC
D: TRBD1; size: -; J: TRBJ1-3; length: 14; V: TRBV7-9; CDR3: CASSSTGSGNTIYF; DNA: TGTGCCAGCAGCTCGACAGGGTCTGGAAACACCATATATTTT
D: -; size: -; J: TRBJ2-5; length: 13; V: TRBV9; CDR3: CASSPELRETQYF; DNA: TGTGCCAGCAGCCCGGAACTACGGGAGACCCAGTACTTC
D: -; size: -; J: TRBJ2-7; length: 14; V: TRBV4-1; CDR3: CASSQDNPTYEQYF; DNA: TGCGCCAGCAGCCAAGATAACCCTACCTACGAGCAGTACTTC
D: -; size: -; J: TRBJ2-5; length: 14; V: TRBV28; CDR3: CASSLPAKQETQYF; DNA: TGTGCCAGCAGTTTGCCAGCGAAACAAGAGACCCAGTACTTC
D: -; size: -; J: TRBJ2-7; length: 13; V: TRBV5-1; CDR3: CASSTRTAYEQYF; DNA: TGCGCCAGCAGCACCCGGACAGCCTACGAGCAGTACTTC
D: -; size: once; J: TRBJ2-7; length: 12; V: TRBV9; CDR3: CASSPSGLEQYF; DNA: TGTGCCAGCAGCCCCAGTGGTCTCGAGCAGTACTTC
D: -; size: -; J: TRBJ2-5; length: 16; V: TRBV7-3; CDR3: CASSLGAAVGEETQYF; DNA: TGTGCCAGCAGCTTAGGGGCAGCGGTGGGGGAAGAGACCCAGTACTTC
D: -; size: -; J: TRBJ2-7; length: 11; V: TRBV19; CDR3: CASSWGSEQYF; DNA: TGTGCCAGTAGTTGGGGGAGCGAGCAGTACTTC
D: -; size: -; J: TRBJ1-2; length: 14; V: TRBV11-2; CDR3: CASSLDIKGYGYTF; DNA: TGTGCCAGCAGCTTAGATATAAAGGGGTATGGCTACACCTTC
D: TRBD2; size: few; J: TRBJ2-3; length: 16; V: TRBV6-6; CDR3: CASSYPQREGTDTQYF; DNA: TGTGCCAGCAGTTACCCCCAGCGGGAGGGCACAGATACGCAGTATTTT
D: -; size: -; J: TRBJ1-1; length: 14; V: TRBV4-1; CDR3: CASSQGFGNTEAFF; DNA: TGCGCCAGCAGCCAAGGATTCGGTAACACTGAAGCTTTCTTT
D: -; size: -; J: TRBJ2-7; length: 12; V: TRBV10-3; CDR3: CAISDTVEEQYF; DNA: TGTGCCATCAGTGATACCGTGGAAGAGCAGTACTTC
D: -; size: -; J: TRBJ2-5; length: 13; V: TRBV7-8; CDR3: CASSADPGETQYF; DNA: TGTGCCAGCAGCGCGGACCCCGGGGAGACCCAGTACTTC
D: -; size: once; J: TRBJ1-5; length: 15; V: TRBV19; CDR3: CARRVAYHSNQPQHF; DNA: TGTGCCAGAAGGGTTGCGTACCATAGCAATCAGCCCCAGCATTTT
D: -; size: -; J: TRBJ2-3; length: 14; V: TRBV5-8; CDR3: CASSLAIGTDTQYF; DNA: TGTGCCAGCAGCTTGGCGATAGGCACAGATACGCAGTATTTT
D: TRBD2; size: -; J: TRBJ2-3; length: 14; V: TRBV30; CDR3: CAWEGGRITDTQYF; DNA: TGTGCCTGGGAGGGCGGGAGGATCACAGATACGCAGTATTTT
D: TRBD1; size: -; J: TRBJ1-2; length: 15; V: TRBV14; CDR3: CASSQVPGGDYGYTF; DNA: TGTGCCAGCAGCCAAGTGCCAGGGGGGGACTATGGCTACACCTTC
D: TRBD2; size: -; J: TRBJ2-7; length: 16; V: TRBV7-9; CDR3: CASSLGTSVATYEQYF; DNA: TGTGCCAGCAGCTTGGGGACTAGCGTTGCGACCTACGAGCAGTACTTC
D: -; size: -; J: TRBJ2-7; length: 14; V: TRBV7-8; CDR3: CASSLTRVSYEQYF; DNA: TGTGCCAGCAGCTTAACCCGGGTCTCCTACGAGCAGTACTTC
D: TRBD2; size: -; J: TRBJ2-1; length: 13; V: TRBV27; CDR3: CASSFTGGPEQFF; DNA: TGTGCCAGCAGTTTTACGGGAGGTCCTGAGCAGTTCTTC
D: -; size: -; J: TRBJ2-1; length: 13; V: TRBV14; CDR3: CASSQEQGDEQFF; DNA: TGTGCCAGCAGCCAGGAACAGGGCGATGAGCAGTTCTTC
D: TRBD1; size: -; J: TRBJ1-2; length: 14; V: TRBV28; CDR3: CASSLLETGYGYTF; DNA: TGTGCCAGCAGTTTATTAGAGACAGGGTATGGCTACACCTTC
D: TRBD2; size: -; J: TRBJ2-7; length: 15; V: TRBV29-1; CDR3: CSVGSGLELSYEQYF; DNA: TGCAGCGTGGGGTCGGGACTAGAACTGTCCTACGAGCAGTACTTC
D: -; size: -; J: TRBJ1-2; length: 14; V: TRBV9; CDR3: CASSSSGANYGYTF; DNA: TGTGCCAGCAGCTCCTCAGGAGCTAACTATGGCTACACCTTC
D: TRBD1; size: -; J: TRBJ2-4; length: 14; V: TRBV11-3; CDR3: CASSPDRGKNIQYF; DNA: TGTGCCAGCAGCCCGGACAGGGGAAAAAACATTCAGTACTTC
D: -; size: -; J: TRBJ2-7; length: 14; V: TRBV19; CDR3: CASSILGTSNEQYF; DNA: TGTGCCAGTAGTATACTCGGGACCTCAAACGAGCAGTACTTC
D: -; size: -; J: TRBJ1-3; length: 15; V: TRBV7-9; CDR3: CASSLGGLSGSTIYF; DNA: TGTGCCAGCAGCCTGGGGGGCCTCTCTGGAAGCACCATATATTTT
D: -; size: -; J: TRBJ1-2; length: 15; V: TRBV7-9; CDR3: CASSLVERGNCGYTF; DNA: TGTGCCAGCAGCTTAGTAGAGAGGGGTAACTGTGGCTACACCTTC
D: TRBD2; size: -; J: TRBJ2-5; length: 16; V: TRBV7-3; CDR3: CASSSGTSGLDETQYF; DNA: TGTGCCAGCAGCTCCGGGACTAGCGGGCTGGACGAGACCCAGTACTTC
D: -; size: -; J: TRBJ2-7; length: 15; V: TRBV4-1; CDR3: CASSQESKGSYEQYF; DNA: TGCGCCAGCAGCCAAGAAAGTAAAGGGAGCTACGAGCAGTACTTC
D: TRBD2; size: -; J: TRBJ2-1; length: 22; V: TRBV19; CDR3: CASSSISLTSGRASLMAFPQFF; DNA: TGTGCCAGTAGTAGTATCTCTTTGACTAGCGGGAGGGCCTCTTTGATGGCCTTCCCACAGTTCTTC
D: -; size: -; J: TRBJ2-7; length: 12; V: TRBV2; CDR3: CASSLLLGEQYF; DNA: TGTGCCAGCAGCTTACTTTTAGGCGAGCAGTACTTC
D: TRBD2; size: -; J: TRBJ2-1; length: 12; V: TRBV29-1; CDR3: CSVEGLEHEQFF; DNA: TGCAGCGTTGAGGGACTAGAGCATGAGCAGTTCTTC
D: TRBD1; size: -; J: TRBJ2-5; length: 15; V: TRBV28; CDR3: CASSSQGQVLETQYF; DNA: TGTGCCAGCAGTTCCCAAGGACAGGTTCTAGAGACCCAGTACTTC
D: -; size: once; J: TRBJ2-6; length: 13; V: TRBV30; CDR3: CAWTGPGANVLTF; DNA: TGTGCCTGGACGGGCCCTGGGGCCAACGTCCTGACTTTC
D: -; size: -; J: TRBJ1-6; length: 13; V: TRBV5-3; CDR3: CARSFGAPRTLHF; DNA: TGTGCCAGAAGCTTCGGGGCCCCTCGGACCCTCCACTTT
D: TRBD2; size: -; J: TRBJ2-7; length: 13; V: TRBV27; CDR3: CASNSGRFNEQYF; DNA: TGTGCCAGCAATAGCGGGAGGTTCAACGAGCAGTACTTC
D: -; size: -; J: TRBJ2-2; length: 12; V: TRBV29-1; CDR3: CSGVGYTGELFF; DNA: TGCAGCGGAGTAGGGTACACCGGGGAGCTGTTTTTT
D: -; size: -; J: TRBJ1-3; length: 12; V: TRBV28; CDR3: CASSGSGNTIYF; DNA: TGTGCCAGCAGTGGCTCTGGAAACACCATATATTTT